Below, 32 T cell receptor beta chains from the same sample are listed, as sequenced in a study of blood T cell repertoires in COVID-19. Clones were read by immunoSEQ multiplex PCR, and TCRdb kept only the in-frame ones, dropping some. The sample records approximately 97,000 clones, less than 85% being singletons. The sample was peripheral blood. These receptors all come from a man older than 75 with acute or convalescent COVID-19.

V and J are TRBV28 and TRBJ1-1, with 8 bases identical to TRBD1. Germline assignment: CDR1 MDHEN and CDR2 SYDVKM. J was trimmed by 1 base and V by 6 bases; bases with no gene match: 1. The CDR3 is 13 residues long. CDR3 nucleotides: TGTGCCAGCAGGGACAGGGAGAACACTGAAGCTTTCTTT. Translated: CASRDRENTEAFF.

This rearrangement joins TRBV5-1 to TRBJ2-7; the D gene is possibly TRBD1 (5 bases). V was cut by 4 bases and J by 2 bases, with 16 bases left in between. Germline V CDR1 and CDR2: SGHRS, YFSETQ. The CDR3 has 15 amino acids. The CDR3 spells CASSPGAGLTYEQYF. CDR3 bases: TGCGCCAGCAGCCCTGGGGCAGGTCTCACCTACGAGCAGTACTTC.

V is TRBV4-1 and J is TRBJ2-5, with D perhaps matching TRBD2 (6 bases). Germline V gives CDR1 MGHRA, CDR2 YSYEKL. There are 16 residues in the CDR3. V was shortened by 3 bases and J by 5 bases, with 19 bases between the two germline ends. This CDR3 reads CASSQEGGRRGETQYF. In DNA form, the CDR3 reads TGCGCCAGCAGCCAGGAGGGTGGGAGGAGAGGGGAGACCCAGTACTTC.

This clone came up once. This rearrangement joins TRBV15 to TRBJ1-1; 8 bases are shared with TRBD1. The CDR3 spans 15 residues. The V gene's germline CDR1 is LNHNV and CDR2 YYDKDF (reference sequence). V trimming: 8 bases; J trimming: 1 base; junction bases outside the gene matches: 9. This CDR3 reads CATGQGARWNTEAFF. The DNA of the CDR3 is TGTGCCACCGGGCAGGGGGCACGTTGGAACACTGAAGCTTTCTTT.

The V and J genes are TRBV6-5 and TRBJ1-5, with D tentatively TRBD1 (6 bases). Looked up from germline, CDR1 is MNHEY and CDR2 is SVGAGI. This CDR3 region has 13 residues. Trimming cost V 11 bases and J 0 bases, with 11 bases left between them. CDR3 bases: TGTGCCTCCAAAGGGGGTAGCAATCAGCCCCAGCATTTT. Its protein product is CASKGGSNQPQHF.

This clone appeared a few times. The chain has TRBV18 and TRBJ1-1; unclear D gene. In germline, CDR1 is KGHSH, CDR2 LQKENI. The CDR3 has 12 residues. The V end was cut by 3 bases, the J end by 1 base, with 3 bases between. The CDR3 DNA follows: TGTGCCAGCTCACCGCGGAACACTGAAGCTTTCTTT. Its translation: CASSPRNTEAFF.

The genes are TRBV7-2 and TRBJ2-5; D is possibly TRBD1 (5 bases). Germline lookup yields CDR1 SGHTA and CDR2 FQGNSA. This CDR3 has 16 residues. V was pared by 1 base and J by 4 bases, with 16 bases between. The CDR3 reads CASSLGGGNSRETQYF. The CDR3 DNA is TGTGCCAGCAGCTTAGGGGGCGGAAATTCACGAGAGACCCAGTACTTC.

The gene calls are TRBV15 and TRBJ2-1; TRBD2 matches at 7 bases. The CDR3 is 16 residues long. Unmatched junction bases numbered 4, after V lost 0 bases and J lost 2 bases. CDR1 is LNHNV and CDR2 is YYDKDF in the germline V gene (reference sequence). The CDR3 sequence: CATSRDRTRPYNEQFF. CDR3 DNA: TGTGCCACCAGCAGAGATAGGACTAGGCCCTACAATGAGCAGTTCTTC.

The chain uses TRBV7-9 and TRBJ1-1; D gene unclear. CDR3 length: 13 residues. The germline V gene has CDR1 SEHNR and CDR2 FQNEAQ (reference sequence). Trimming shortened V by 5 bases and J by 1 base, and 8 bases separated the two germline ends. The chain's CDR3 is CASSPVRNTEAFF. The CDR3 nucleotides read TGTGCCAGCAGCCCCGTCAGGAACACTGAAGCTTTCTTT.

The chain is built from TRBV15 and TRBJ2-2; 10 nucleotides align to TRBD1. Germline CDR1 is LNHNV and CDR2 is YYDKDF (reference sequence). V lost 3 bases, J lost 6 bases, and 4 bases stayed unmatched. The CDR3 sequence is 15 residues long. CDR3 amino acids: CATSRGTGVPGELFF. The CDR3 DNA reads as TGTGCCACCAGCAGGGGGACAGGGGTTCCCGGGGAGCTGTTTTTT.

V is TRBV6-5 and J is TRBJ1-3; D ambiguous. There are 15 residues in the CDR3. The germline V gene encodes CDR1 MNHEY and CDR2 SVGAGI. Trimming took off 2 bases at V and 8 bases at J, with 16 bases between the two ends. CDR3 region: CASSYRGSGVDTIYF. CDR3 nucleotide sequence: TGTGCCAGCAGTTACAGAGGCTCGGGAGTAGACACCATATATTTT.

CDR3 in amino acids: CAWSPKSDTEAFF. For the CDR3, the DNA is TGTGCCTGGAGCCCAAAGAGCGACACTGAAGCTTTCTTT. The chain recombines TRBV30 with TRBJ1-1; D unresolved. Per the germline V gene, CDR1 is GTSNPN and CDR2 is SVGIG (reference sequence). This CDR3 is 13 amino acids long. The V end lost 3 bases, the J end lost 3 bases, and 11 bases lay between the germline ends.

The chain employs TRBV15 and TRBJ2-7; 7 positions agree with TRBD1. V lost 2 bases to trimming and J lost 2 bases; unmatched junction nucleotides: 0. CDR1 and CDR2 (germline): LNHNV, YYDKDF (reference sequence). The CDR3 length is 13 residues. CDR3 residues: CATSRQGAYEQYF. CDR3 bases: TGTGCCACCAGCAGACAGGGGGCCTACGAGCAGTACTTC.

This sequence joins TRBV28 and TRBJ2-7; D ambiguous. Germline values: CDR1 MDHEN, CDR2 SYDVKM. The CDR3 is 12 residues long. Deletions cut 6 bases from V and 4 bases from J, with 10 bases between. CDR3 residues: CASSIVDYEQYF. CDR3 coding DNA: TGTGCCAGCAGCATAGTAGATTACGAGCAGTACTTC.

The J gene is TRBJ2-7, the V gene TRBV10-1; maybe TRBD2 (5 bases). Germline CDR1 reads WNHNN; CDR2 reads SYGVQD (reference sequence). This CDR3 is 13 amino acids long. Trimming removed 2 bases from V and 3 bases from J, with 8 bases in between. CDR3 DNA sequence: TGCGCCAGCAGTGAGACCGGGGTCTACGAGCAGTACTTC. This sequence encodes CASSETGVYEQYF.

This clone was detected once. The V and J genes are TRBV28 and TRBJ1-1; no definite D call. Germline V lookup: CDR1 MDHEN, CDR2 SYDVKM. The CDR3 has 12 amino acids. Trimming cost V 10 bases and J 4 bases, with 13 bases left between them. The CDR3: CATEGGRTEAFF. In DNA form, the CDR3 reads TGTGCCACGGAGGGAGGGCGCACTGAAGCTTTCTTT. The full variable domain, rest sourced from reference TRBV28 and TRBJ1-1, is DVKVTQSSRYLVKRTGEKVFLECVQDMDHENMFWYRQDPGLGLRLIYFSYDVKMKEKGDIPEGYSVSREKKERFSLILESASTNQTSMYLCATEGGRTEAFFGQGTRLTVV.

The CDR3 DNA is TGTGCCACCTCAGTTTATAGGGGATTCGGGGCCAACGTCCTGACTTTC. Translation gives CATSVYRGFGANVLTF. V is TRBV28 and J is TRBJ2-6, with D possibly matching TRBD1 (5 bases). The V end lost 10 bases, the J end lost 4 bases, and 20 bases lay between the germline ends. The CDR3 totals 16 residues. Germline CDR1 MDHEN, CDR2 SYDVKM.

This chain links TRBV4-1 with TRBJ2-3; D perhaps matches TRBD1 (5 bases). The length of the CDR3 is 15 residues. Germline V gives CDR1 MGHRA, CDR2 YSYEKL. V was trimmed by 7 bases and J by 6 bases, leaving 20 bases between them. The CDR3 nucleotides are TGCGCCAGCACAAATCGGACACTTTTTTCGGATACGCAGTATTTT. Translation: CASTNRTLFSDTQYF.

In this sample, this clone turned up a few times. V gene TRBV19 combines with J gene TRBJ1-5, with D hard to call. The CDR3 runs to 14 residues. Germline V gives CDR1 LNHDA, CDR2 SQIVND (reference sequence). The V and J ends lost 6 bases and 7 bases respectively, with 16 bases between them. CDR3 coding DNA: TGTGCCAGTAGCTGGAGGTCCAATAGCCAGCCCCAGCATTTT. Amino acids: CASSWRSNSQPQHF.

This chain connects TRBV30 to TRBJ1-1, with 8 bases identical to TRBD1. This CDR3 spans 14 amino acids. V dropped 2 bases and J dropped 4; count of bases not matched to a gene: 6. CDR1 GTSNPN and CDR2 SVGIG come from the germline V gene (reference sequence). CDR3 sequence (DNA): TGTGCCTGGAGTCAGCAGGGGGCCGGCACTGAAGCTTTCTTT. Translation: CAWSQQGAGTEAFF.

V usage is TRBV2 and J usage is TRBJ2-1; 8 bases match TRBD1. The CDR3 extends over 15 amino acids. With 5 bases clipped from V and 4 bases from J, the junction kept 7 bases outside the gene matches. CDR1 and CDR2 from the germline V gene are SNHLY and FYNNEI. Here the CDR3 reads CASSRQGPEYNEQFF. The CDR3 nucleotides are TGTGCCAGCAGTAGACAGGGGCCGGAATACAATGAGCAGTTCTTC.

The chain has TRBV5-4 and TRBJ2-1, with a tentative D call TRBD1 (6 bases). This CDR3 contains 14 residues. Trimming took 2 bases from V and 6 from J, leaving 12 bases between them. Germline V lookup: CDR1 SGHNT, CDR2 YYREEE (reference sequence). The CDR3 DNA reads TGTGCCAGCAGCTTCCCGGGACAACCCAATGAGCAGTTCTTC. Translating it yields CASSFPGQPNEQFF.

This chain joins TRBV10-3 and TRBJ2-7; a weak D match, TRBD2 (6 bases). V lost 6 bases to trimming and J lost 3 bases, with 9 bases between them. The CDR3 spans 12 residues. The germline CDR1 and CDR2 sequences are ENHRY and SYGVKD. The DNA of the CDR3 is TGTGCCATCAGCGGGAGTAGCTACGAGCAGTACTTC. Protein product: CAISGSSYEQYF.

The chain couples TRBV27 to TRBJ1-2; D is uncertain. The V gene's germline CDR1 is MNHEY and CDR2 SMNVEV (reference sequence). The CDR3 has 14 residues. The germline V and J ends were trimmed by 3 bases and 0 bases, with 8 bases remaining between them. The CDR3 region is CASSFGLSNYGYTF. The CDR3 bases are TGTGCCAGCAGTTTCGGTTTATCTAACTATGGCTACACCTTC.

The J gene is TRBJ2-1, the V gene TRBV5-4; 8 nucleotides line up with TRBD2. Germline V CDR1 and CDR2: SGHNT, YYREEE (reference sequence). V shed 5 bases, J shed 8 bases, and the junction held 12 bases outside the gene matches. This CDR3 is 15 amino acids long. The CDR3 DNA follows: TGTGCCAGCAGGGCAGGGACTAGAACACCCGATGAGCAGTTCTTC. Translating gives CASRAGTRTPDEQFF.

Written as DNA, the CDR3 is TGTGCCAGCAGCCGGGACAGAAGGACCGGGGAGCTGTTTTTT. Translated, it gives CASSRDRRTGELFF. The rearrangement joins TRBV14 to TRBJ2-2, with 7 positions matching TRBD1. Germline lookup yields CDR1 SGHDN and CDR2 FVKESK. V dropped 4 bases and J dropped 5; count of bases not matched to a gene: 4. The CDR3 spans 14 residues. Together with reference TRBV14 and TRBJ2-2, the CDR3 gives the full variable domain: EAGVTQFPSHSVIEKGQTVTLRCDPISGHDNLYWYRRVMGKEIKFLLHFVKESKQDESGMPNNRFLAERTGGTYSTLKVQPAELEDSGVYFCASSRDRRTGELFFGEGSRLTVL.

The V gene is TRBV24-1, the J gene TRBJ2-5, with 8 bases fitting TRBD1. Per germline, CDR1 KGHDR and CDR2 SFDVKD. The V and J ends lost 3 bases and 10 bases, in that order; junction bases with no gene match: 6. The CDR3 loop spans 13 amino acids. The CDR3 DNA follows: TGTGCCACCAGTGATCAGGACAGGGAGGACCAGTACTTC. Translated: CATSDQDREDQYF.

The chain combines TRBV4-1 with TRBJ2-7; 11 bases map to TRBD2. The CDR3 extends over 18 amino acids. CDR1 is MGHRA, CDR2 YSYEKL, per germline. Trimming cost V 1 base and J 2 bases; bases outside gene matches: 10. The CDR3 sequence: CASSQVGQLAGVTYEQYF. CDR3 bases: TGCGCCAGCAGCCAAGTGGGCCAACTAGCGGGAGTAACCTACGAGCAGTACTTC.

The chain employs TRBV28 and TRBJ2-7; 8 positions agree with TRBD1. This CDR3 contains 12 residues. The junction had 3 bases not matched to a gene; V was cut back by 8 bases and J by 3 bases. Germline-derived CDR1 and CDR2 are MDHEN and SYDVKM. The CDR3 here is CASWTGNYEQYF. The CDR3 DNA follows: TGTGCCAGCTGGACAGGGAACTACGAGCAGTACTTC.

A remark on this clone: One end of the junction varies from germline; a read error may be responsible. This chain connects TRBV7-7 to TRBJ2-1, with D possibly TRBD2 on 5 matching bases. In germline, CDR1 is SSHAT, CDR2 FNYEAQ (reference sequence). This CDR3 is 14 amino acids long. The CDR3 nucleotides are TGTGCTAGCAGCTTAGGAACTAGGAGCAATGAGCAGTTCTTC. Amino acid sequence: CASSLGTRSNEQFF.

This chain links TRBV28 with TRBJ2-5, with 7 bases lining up with TRBD1. The CDR3 is made up of 15 amino acids. The J segment lost 6 bases and the V segment lost 5 bases, leaving 12 bases of the junction unmatched. From germline, CDR1 is MDHEN and CDR2 SYDVKM. The CDR3 loop is CASSLPTGPTKTQYF. The DNA for the CDR3 is TGTGCCAGCAGTCTACCGACAGGGCCGACTAAGACCCAGTACTTC.

This clone has a single count. The rearrangement links TRBV18 to TRBJ2-7, with D unresolved. The germline V gene encodes CDR1 KGHSH and CDR2 LQKENI. The CDR3 covers 13 residues. Trimming removed 4 bases at V and 1 base at J, with 8 bases between. Here the CDR3 reads CASSLEVSYEQYF. CDR3 coding DNA: TGTGCCAGCTCACTTGAGGTATCCTACGAGCAGTACTTC.